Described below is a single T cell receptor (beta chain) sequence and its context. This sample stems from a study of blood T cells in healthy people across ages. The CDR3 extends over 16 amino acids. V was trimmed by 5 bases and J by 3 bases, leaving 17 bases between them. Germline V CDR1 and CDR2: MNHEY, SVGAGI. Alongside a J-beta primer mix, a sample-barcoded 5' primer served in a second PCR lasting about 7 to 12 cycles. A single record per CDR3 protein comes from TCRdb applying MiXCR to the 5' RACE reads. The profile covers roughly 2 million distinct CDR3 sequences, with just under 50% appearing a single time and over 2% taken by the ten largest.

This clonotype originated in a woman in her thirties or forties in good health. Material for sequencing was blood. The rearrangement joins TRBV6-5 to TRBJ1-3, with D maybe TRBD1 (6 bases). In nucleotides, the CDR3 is TGTGCCAGCAGTCTCACCTCGGACAGCGTTGGAAACACCATATATTTT. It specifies CASSLTSDSVGNTIYF.